The 5 T cell receptor beta chains below come from one sample, sequenced in a study of blood T cell repertoires in COVID-19. The data were produced by immunoSEQ multiplex PCR, yet TCRdb's version contains in-frame clones alone and is incomplete. The sample shows some 400,000 clones, just under 90% of them seen only once. The specimen sequenced was PBMCs or T cells enriched from blood (not recorded which). The receptors originated from a woman in her twenties or thirties who had recovered from COVID-19.

This chain links TRBV7-2 with TRBJ2-6; perhaps TRBD1 as D (6 bases). This CDR3 is 18 amino acids long. Trimming cost V 5 bases and J 3 bases, with 20 bases left between them. The germline gives CDR1 SGHTA, CDR2 FQGNSA. The CDR3 DNA reads as TGTGCCAGCAGCAACCGAGGGCGCAGGGGCGGTGGGGCCAACGTCCTGACTTTC. It translates to CASSNRGRRGGGANVLTF.

The chain links TRBV2 to TRBJ2-7, with D perhaps TRBD1 (6 bases). CDR1 and CDR2 from the germline V gene are SNHLY and FYNNEI. V dropped 2 bases and J dropped 7 bases, with 12 bases sitting between them. The CDR3 length is 13 residues. CDR3 amino acids: CASSEQGNGEQYF. CDR3 sequence (DNA): TGTGCCAGCAGTGAACAGGGGAATGGAGAGCAGTACTTC.

The chain joins TRBV5-4 to TRBJ1-1, with D hard to call. The V end was cut by 4 bases, the J end by 0 bases, with 13 bases between. The germline gives CDR1 SGHNT, CDR2 YYREEE (reference sequence). This CDR3 region has 15 residues. This chain's CDR3 is CASSPQQTMNTEAFF. CDR3 DNA sequence: TGTGCCAGCAGCCCACAACAGACGATGAACACTGAAGCTTTCTTT.

This clone was detected a few times. The chain joins TRBV20-1 to TRBJ2-7; 11 nucleotides line up with TRBD1. Germline trimming cut 3 bases from V and 3 bases from J; bases unmatched to any gene: 7. Germline V gives CDR1 DFQATT, CDR2 SNEGSKA (reference sequence). There are 15 residues in the CDR3. CDR3 nucleotides: TGCAGTGCTAGTAATCCGGGACAGGGGGGCTACGAGCAGTACTTC. It specifies CSASNPGQGGYEQYF.

V usage is TRBV2 and J usage is TRBJ2-7; D remains unclear. The CDR3 contains 16 residues. Germline CDR1 and CDR2: SNHLY and FYNNEI. Trimming stripped 6 bases from V and 4 bases from J, with 22 bases between. For the CDR3, the DNA is TGTGCCAGCAGCCCTGGAACAGACGTACAAGTTTACGAGCAGTACTTC. It yields the protein CASSPGTDVQVYEQYF. The full variable domain, completed using reference TRBV2 and TRBJ2-7, is EPEVTQTPSHQVTQMGQEVILRCVPISNHLYFYWYRQILGQKVEFLVSFYNNEISEKSEIFDDQFSVERPDGSNFTLKIRSTKLEDSAMYFCASSPGTDVQVYEQYFGPGTRLTVT.